This is a list of T cell receptor beta chains from one sample in a study of radiotherapy plus CTLA-4 blockade in lung cancer. The table came from immunoSEQ multiplex PCR; TCRdb's copy has only in-frame clones and leaves some out. The repertoire has about 87,000 clones, about 87% of them found once; the top ten carry over 15%. The sample consisted of peripheral blood, taken from a patient treated with radiotherapy plus ipilimumab. The source of these receptors is a human donor with non-small cell lung cancer that progressed on radiotherapy plus ipilimumab. Each CDR3 is given with its conserved first and last residue. Fields, in order: J gene, D gene, V gene, clone size, CDR3 DNA, CDR3 protein. A D gene is named only where the DNA matches it firmly. Size is omitted from some rows. Given values are once, few, many or a class for expanded clones.

j_call: TRBJ2-7
d_call: -
v_call: TRBV6-1
clone_size: -
cdr3_nt: TGTGCCAGCAGGGAAACTTCCCGGGGCCAGTCGCGGTACGAGCAGTACTTC
cdr3_aa: CASRETSRGQSRYEQYF

j_call: TRBJ2-1
d_call: -
v_call: TRBV6-5
clone_size: -
cdr3_nt: TGTGCCAGCAGTTACTCCTGGGGTAATGAGCAGTTCTTC
cdr3_aa: CASSYSWGNEQFF

j_call: TRBJ2-3
d_call: TRBD2
v_call: TRBV5-4
clone_size: -
cdr3_nt: TGTGCCAGCAGCCGGACTAGCGGGAGGTGGACAGATACGCAGTATTTT
cdr3_aa: CASSRTSGRWTDTQYF

j_call: TRBJ1-1
d_call: -
v_call: TRBV4-2
clone_size: -
cdr3_nt: TGTGCCAGCAGCCAATATACAGGGAATACTGAAGCTTTCTTT
cdr3_aa: CASSQYTGNTEAFF

j_call: TRBJ1-3
d_call: -
v_call: TRBV18
clone_size: -
cdr3_nt: TGTGCCAGCTCACCACCAATGCGAAACACCATATATTTT
cdr3_aa: CASSPPMRNTIYF

j_call: TRBJ1-2
d_call: -
v_call: TRBV4-2
clone_size: -
cdr3_nt: TGTGCCAGCAGCCAAGCTACTCCCTATGGCTACACCTTC
cdr3_aa: CASSQATPYGYTF

j_call: TRBJ2-2
d_call: -
v_call: TRBV10-3
clone_size: -
cdr3_nt: TGTGCCACCGTAGCAGGGGCCACCGGGGAGCTGTTTTTT
cdr3_aa: CATVAGATGELFF

j_call: TRBJ2-2
d_call: -
v_call: TRBV4-1
clone_size: -
cdr3_nt: TGCGCCAGCAGCCAAGAGGGCACTCTCGCCGGGGAGCTGTTTTTT
cdr3_aa: CASSQEGTLAGELFF

j_call: TRBJ2-1
d_call: -
v_call: TRBV4-2
clone_size: -
cdr3_nt: TGTGCCAGCAGCCCCAAATCATCCTACAATGAGCAGTTCTTC
cdr3_aa: CASSPKSSYNEQFF

j_call: TRBJ2-7
d_call: TRBD2
v_call: TRBV7-2
clone_size: -
cdr3_nt: TGTGCCAGCAGTTTCCTAGCGGGAGGGCAATACGAGCAGTACTTC
cdr3_aa: CASSFLAGGQYEQYF

j_call: TRBJ2-3
d_call: TRBD2
v_call: TRBV4-3
clone_size: -
cdr3_nt: TGCGCCAGCAGCCCAGGGCCTAGCGGGAGTCTAGATACGCAGTATTTT
cdr3_aa: CASSPGPSGSLDTQYF

j_call: TRBJ1-2
d_call: TRBD1
v_call: TRBV19
clone_size: once
cdr3_nt: TGTGCCAGTAGTATCATCCCTACAGGGGGTAAGGATGGCTACACCTTC
cdr3_aa: CASSIIPTGGKDGYTF

j_call: TRBJ2-5
d_call: TRBD1
v_call: TRBV7-6
clone_size: -
cdr3_nt: TGTGCCAGCAGCTTAGCGGGCAGGGGGAGACAAGAGACCCAGTACTTC
cdr3_aa: CASSLAGRGRQETQYF

j_call: TRBJ1-2
d_call: TRBD1
v_call: TRBV2
clone_size: -
cdr3_nt: TGTGCCAGCAGTGAAGCTCGGACAGGGTACAACTATGGCTACACCTTC
cdr3_aa: CASSEARTGYNYGYTF

j_call: TRBJ2-5
d_call: TRBD2
v_call: TRBV2
clone_size: -
cdr3_nt: TGTGCCAGCAGTGAAGGACTAGCGGGAGGGGAGACCCAGTACTTC
cdr3_aa: CASSEGLAGGETQYF

j_call: TRBJ1-1
d_call: -
v_call: TRBV5-1
clone_size: few
cdr3_nt: TGCGCCAGCAGCTATGCGGGCATGAACACTGAAGCTTTCTTT
cdr3_aa: CASSYAGMNTEAFF

j_call: TRBJ1-6
d_call: -
v_call: TRBV6-1
clone_size: -
cdr3_nt: TGTGCCAGCAGTGAAGGGGCTAGGGCCTATAATTCACCCCTCCACTTT
cdr3_aa: CASSEGARAYNSPLHF

j_call: TRBJ2-1
d_call: TRBD2
v_call: TRBV18
clone_size: -
cdr3_nt: TGTGCCAGCTCACCGCCGGGACTAGCGTTATTCAATGAGCAGTTCTTC
cdr3_aa: CASSPPGLALFNEQFF

j_call: TRBJ2-1
d_call: TRBD2
v_call: TRBV2
clone_size: -
cdr3_nt: TGTGCCAGCAGGGCTAGCGGCCTAAACAATGAGCAGTTCTTC
cdr3_aa: CASRASGLNNEQFF

j_call: TRBJ2-3
d_call: -
v_call: TRBV4-3
clone_size: -
cdr3_nt: TGCGCCAGCGCTCAAGGGTTGGCAGATACGCAGTATTTT
cdr3_aa: CASAQGLADTQYF

j_call: TRBJ2-7
d_call: -
v_call: TRBV30
clone_size: -
cdr3_nt: TGTGCCTGGAGTCCCCCGGGGACCTACGAGCAGTACTTC
cdr3_aa: CAWSPPGTYEQYF

j_call: TRBJ1-4
d_call: -
v_call: TRBV5-4
clone_size: -
cdr3_nt: TGTGCCAGCAGCTTGGTCGGTGGGGAGGATGAAAAACTGTTTTTT
cdr3_aa: CASSLVGGEDEKLFF

j_call: TRBJ1-1
d_call: -
v_call: TRBV30
clone_size: -
cdr3_nt: TGTGCCTGGACCCGGGGGGGCTTGGGCACTGAAGCTTTCTTT
cdr3_aa: CAWTRGGLGTEAFF

j_call: TRBJ1-5
d_call: TRBD1
v_call: TRBV7-9
clone_size: large
cdr3_nt: TGTGCCAGCAGCTCGACAGGGCCGGGCAATCAGCCCCAGCATTTT
cdr3_aa: CASSSTGPGNQPQHF

j_call: TRBJ1-2
d_call: -
v_call: TRBV30
clone_size: -
cdr3_nt: TGTGCCTGGGCTATTTCAGGCCCCGGGAACTATGGCTACACCTTC
cdr3_aa: CAWAISGPGNYGYTF

j_call: TRBJ2-5
d_call: -
v_call: TRBV2
clone_size: -
cdr3_nt: TGTGCCAGTGGGACAATACAAGAGACCCAGTACTTC
cdr3_aa: CASGTIQETQYF

j_call: TRBJ1-1
d_call: -
v_call: TRBV7-6
clone_size: few
cdr3_nt: TGTGCCAGCAGCCTCCTGGACAGCAAGCACACTGAAGCTTTCTTT
cdr3_aa: CASSLLDSKHTEAFF

j_call: TRBJ1-5
d_call: -
v_call: TRBV30
clone_size: -
cdr3_nt: TGTGCCTGGAGTGTACGGGGGGGACCGGGCAATCAGCCCCAGCATTTT
cdr3_aa: CAWSVRGGPGNQPQHF

j_call: TRBJ2-3
d_call: -
v_call: TRBV2
clone_size: -
cdr3_nt: TGTGCCAGCAGTGAAGCTGGGAGACCCACAGATACGCAGTATTTT
cdr3_aa: CASSEAGRPTDTQYF

j_call: TRBJ1-2
d_call: -
v_call: TRBV5-1
clone_size: -
cdr3_nt: TGCGCCAGCAGCGCGGGACACGCTAACTATGGCTACACCTTC
cdr3_aa: CASSAGHANYGYTF

j_call: TRBJ1-3
d_call: TRBD1
v_call: TRBV28
clone_size: -
cdr3_nt: TGTGCCAGCAGTTTATTCTCCCTACAGGGGGCCGGAAACACCATATATTTT
cdr3_aa: CASSLFSLQGAGNTIYF

j_call: TRBJ2-7
d_call: TRBD2
v_call: TRBV27
clone_size: -
cdr3_nt: TGTGCCAGCAGTAAGTTAGCGGGAGAGGAGCAGTACTTC
cdr3_aa: CASSKLAGEEQYF

j_call: TRBJ2-1
d_call: TRBD2
v_call: TRBV28
clone_size: -
cdr3_nt: TGTGCCAGCAGTCCCCGACTAGCGGGAGGTTACAATGAGCAGTTCTTC
cdr3_aa: CASSPRLAGGYNEQFF

j_call: TRBJ2-2
d_call: -
v_call: TRBV4-2
clone_size: few
cdr3_nt: TGTGCCAGCAGCCAAGCATCCCATACTAGAGGTTCGGTTACCGGGGAGCTGTTTTTT
cdr3_aa: CASSQASHTRGSVTGELFF

j_call: TRBJ1-2
d_call: -
v_call: TRBV4-3
clone_size: -
cdr3_nt: TGCGCCAGCAGCCTAAGGGGAAACTATGGCTACACCTTC
cdr3_aa: CASSLRGNYGYTF

j_call: TRBJ2-5
d_call: TRBD1
v_call: TRBV2
clone_size: -
cdr3_nt: TGTGCCAGCAGTGAGCGGACAGGGTACGAGACCCAGTACTTC
cdr3_aa: CASSERTGYETQYF

j_call: TRBJ2-7
d_call: TRBD1
v_call: TRBV27
clone_size: -
cdr3_nt: TGTGCCAGCGGGGGAATCGGACAGGCCTCCTACGAGCAGTACTTC
cdr3_aa: CASGGIGQASYEQYF

j_call: TRBJ2-7
d_call: -
v_call: TRBV7-2
clone_size: -
cdr3_nt: TGTGCCAGCAGCTTAGGGTCCGGGTACGAGCAGTACTTC
cdr3_aa: CASSLGSGYEQYF

j_call: TRBJ2-5
d_call: TRBD2
v_call: TRBV9
clone_size: -
cdr3_nt: TGTGCCAGTTCGGGACTAGCGGGAGTGGTGGGAGAGACCCAGTACTTC
cdr3_aa: CASSGLAGVVGETQYF

j_call: TRBJ1-1
d_call: -
v_call: TRBV2
clone_size: -
cdr3_nt: TGTGCCAGTCCCGGACGGCAAAACACTGAAGCTTTCTTT
cdr3_aa: CASPGRQNTEAFF

j_call: TRBJ1-5
d_call: -
v_call: TRBV28
clone_size: -
cdr3_nt: TGTGCCAGCAGTTTAGGACAAGCAGGTCAGCCCCAGCATTTT
cdr3_aa: CASSLGQAGQPQHF

j_call: TRBJ1-6
d_call: -
v_call: TRBV2
clone_size: -
cdr3_nt: TGTGCCAGCACCCGGACTGGGAATTCACCCCTCCACTTT
cdr3_aa: CASTRTGNSPLHF